The present T cell receptor beta chain was sequenced within a study of blood T cell repertoires in COVID-19. TCRdb keeps only in-frame clones here, not all; method: immunoSEQ multiplex PCR. Among 250,000 to 300,000 clones listed, roughly nine tenths were seen once. Trimming took 2 bases from V and 6 from J; bases not matched to a gene: 4. CDR1 and CDR2 (germline): SNHLY, FYNNEI. CDR3 length: 15 amino acids. The sample taken for sequencing was peripheral blood. This chain uses TRBV2 with TRBJ1-2; 12 nucleotides align to TRBD1. The sequence was collected from a woman younger than 45 with COVID-19, enrolled during active disease. The DNA for the CDR3 is TGTGCCAGCAGTGAACAGGGACAGGGGGCCGATGGCTACACCTTC. It yields the protein CASSEQGQGADGYTF.